This T cell receptor (beta chain) was identified in a study of blood T cell repertoires in COVID-19. Germline V gives CDR1 MDHEN, CDR2 SYDVKM. The CDR3 has 12 residues. Between the trimmed V and J ends, which lost 7 bases and 6 bases, there was a span of 12 bases. Authors' processing steps: Reference gene primer amplification yielded estimated nucleated cell counts. TCRdb's table, derived via immunoSEQ multiplex PCR, lists solely in-frame clones and lacks some. The V and J calls and the clone size are those of that table, but D and trimming were determined from the DNA. This sample carries around 100,000 clones, around 87% of them seen once, and the ten largest clones take around 10%.

Material: peripheral blood. The V gene is TRBV28, the J gene TRBJ1-2; D unresolved. This sequence originates from a woman under 40 with acute or convalescent COVID-19. The chain's CDR3 is CASTNEADGYTF. DNA for the CDR3: TGTGCCAGCACCAACGAGGCAGATGGCTACACCTTC.